This T cell receptor beta chain appears in the sequencing data of a study of PD-1 blockade in classical Hodgkin lymphoma. Study in general: Treatment was intravenous nivolumab, 3 mg/kg every 2 weeks, until progression. Study-level results: Newly diagnosed patients and complete responders had comparable diversity at baseline.

V dropped 4 bases and J dropped 4; count of bases not matched to a gene: 5. CDR3 size: 16 residues. Looked up from germline, CDR1 is SGHRS and CDR2 is YFSETQ. Assay used: immunoSEQ multiplex PCR; TCRdb lists only in-frame clones, some missing. In the table there are tens of thousands of clones, less than 95% of which are singletons. The time point was: cycle 4 day 1 (C4D1), after 5 to 7 weeks of nivolumab. Brentuximab vedotin exposure varied among the patients, all of whom had relapsed after autologous stem cell transplantation. A remark on this clone: Antigen: not known.

This TCR derives from a human donor with classical Hodgkin lymphoma. The J gene is TRBJ2-1, the V gene TRBV5-1; 13 bases match TRBD2. Sample: peripheral blood mononuclear cells (PBMCs), taken before the fourth cycle of nivolumab. The CDR3 nucleotides read TGCGCCAGCAGCCTCCGACTAGCGGGGGGATACAATGAGCAGTTCTTC. This encodes CASSLRLAGGYNEQFF. Together with reference TRBV5-1 and TRBJ2-1, the CDR3 gives the full variable domain: KAGVTQTPRYLIKTRGQQVTLSCSPISGHRSVSWYQQTPGQGLQFLFEYFSETQRNKGNFPGRFSGRQFSNSRSEMNVSTLELGDSALYLCASSLRLAGGYNEQFFGPGTRLTVL.